Detailed here is one TCR beta chain. The data belong to a study of blood T cell repertoires in COVID-19. Study in general: T cells, B-cell-depleted T cells, or PBMCs supplied cDNA or gDNA.

As processed by the authors: How many nucleated cells were present was estimated from reference gene primer amplification. Produced via immunoSEQ multiplex PCR; TCRdb's table is partial and in-frame only. The DNA was the basis for D and trimming; V, J and clone size are from that table. Among tens of thousands of clones listed, about 80% were seen once. This CDR3 contains 14 residues. Germline V gives CDR1 SEHNR, CDR2 FQNEAQ (reference sequence). V dropped 3 bases and J dropped 2; count of bases not matched to a gene: 1. J is TRBJ2-7 and V is TRBV7-9; 10 nucleotides agree with TRBD1. Input material: peripheral blood. This sequence originates from a human donor in a cohort sampled during active COVID-19. The CDR3 DNA follows: TGTGCCAGCAGCTTCGGGACAGGGGCCTACGAGCAGTACTTC. This translates into CASSFGTGAYEQYF.